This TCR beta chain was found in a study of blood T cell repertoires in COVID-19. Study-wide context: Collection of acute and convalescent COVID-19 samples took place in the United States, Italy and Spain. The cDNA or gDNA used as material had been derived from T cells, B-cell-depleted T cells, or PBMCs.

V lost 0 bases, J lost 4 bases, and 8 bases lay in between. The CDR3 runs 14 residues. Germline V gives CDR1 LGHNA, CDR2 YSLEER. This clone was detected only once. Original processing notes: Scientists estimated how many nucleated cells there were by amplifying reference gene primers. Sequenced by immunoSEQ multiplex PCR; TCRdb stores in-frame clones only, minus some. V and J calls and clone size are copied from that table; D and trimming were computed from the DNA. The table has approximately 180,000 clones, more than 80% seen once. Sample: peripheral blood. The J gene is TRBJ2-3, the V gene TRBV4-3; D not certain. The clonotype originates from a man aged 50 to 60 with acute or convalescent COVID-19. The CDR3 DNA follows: TGCGCCAGCAGCCAAGATACTTCCTCAGATACGCAGTATTTT. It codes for CASSQDTSSDTQYF.